Listed below are T cell receptor beta chains from one sample, sequenced in a study of blood T cell repertoires in COVID-19. Measured with immunoSEQ multiplex PCR; TCRdb has only the in-frame clones, and not every one. The data contain 150,000 to 250,000 clones, 75% to 90% of them singletons. Sequencing was carried out using PBMCs or T cells enriched from blood (not recorded which). The source of these receptors is a young woman who had recovered from COVID-19. Each CDR3 is given without its conserved first and last residue. The order of the fields is J gene, V gene, CDR3 length, CDR3 protein.

j_call: TRBJ1-2; v_call: TRBV6-5; cdr3_length: 13; cdr3_aa: ASSYGNTGNYGYT
j_call: TRBJ1-2; v_call: TRBV6-5; cdr3_length: 13; cdr3_aa: ASSYSFGGKEGYT
j_call: TRBJ2-7; v_call: TRBV27; cdr3_length: 10; cdr3_aa: ASSLPTGGVY
j_call: TRBJ1-1; v_call: TRBV5-1; cdr3_length: 10; cdr3_aa: ASKQGNTEAF
j_call: TRBJ2-3; v_call: TRBV18; cdr3_length: 14; cdr3_aa: ASSPQQSGYTDTQY
j_call: TRBJ1-2; v_call: TRBV14; cdr3_length: 12; cdr3_aa: ASSQDRFNYGYT
j_call: TRBJ2-7; v_call: TRBV18; cdr3_length: 13; cdr3_aa: ASSPRSDRDYEQY
j_call: TRBJ1-5; v_call: TRBV19; cdr3_length: 14; cdr3_aa: ASSRLDRNSNQPQH
j_call: TRBJ2-7; v_call: TRBV11-3; cdr3_length: 10; cdr3_aa: ASSLDRFEQY
j_call: TRBJ2-5; v_call: TRBV19; cdr3_length: 12; cdr3_aa: ASSPSGVRETQY
j_call: TRBJ1-2; v_call: TRBV5-6; cdr3_length: 11; cdr3_aa: ASSLDWGGGYT
j_call: TRBJ2-1; v_call: TRBV5-4; cdr3_length: 11; cdr3_aa: ASSLAFDNEQF
j_call: TRBJ1-2; v_call: TRBV24-1; cdr3_length: 8; cdr3_aa: ATRRYGYT
j_call: TRBJ1-4; v_call: TRBV19; cdr3_length: 12; cdr3_aa: ASSSPGQKEKLF
j_call: TRBJ1-4; v_call: TRBV25-1; cdr3_length: 16; cdr3_aa: ASSALPGTGFENEKLF
j_call: TRBJ2-1; v_call: TRBV9; cdr3_length: 15; cdr3_aa: ASSVVPTSGRYNEQF
j_call: TRBJ1-6; v_call: TRBV13; cdr3_length: 14; cdr3_aa: ASSLGLHSANSPLH
j_call: TRBJ1-5; v_call: TRBV28; cdr3_length: 14; cdr3_aa: ASSYPTGVGNQPQH
j_call: TRBJ1-2; v_call: TRBV24-1; cdr3_length: 10; cdr3_aa: ATSVGTEGYT
j_call: TRBJ2-3; v_call: TRBV12-3/TRBV12-4; cdr3_length: 10; cdr3_aa: ASTQTRVTQY
j_call: TRBJ1-4; v_call: TRBV6-5; cdr3_length: 12; cdr3_aa: ASSPRGGNEKLF
j_call: TRBJ2-3; v_call: TRBV9; cdr3_length: 10; cdr3_aa: ASSVPRDTQY
j_call: TRBJ2-5; v_call: TRBV7-2; cdr3_length: 16; cdr3_aa: ASSSLRGVAGGQETQY
j_call: TRBJ2-6; v_call: TRBV27; cdr3_length: 16; cdr3_aa: ASSFLTGGSSGANVLT
j_call: TRBJ1-5; v_call: TRBV16; cdr3_length: 13; cdr3_aa: ASSRSGSSNQPQH
j_call: TRBJ2-7; v_call: TRBV4-1; cdr3_length: 12; cdr3_aa: ASSQEQGRSEQY
j_call: TRBJ1-4; v_call: TRBV6-5; cdr3_length: 13; cdr3_aa: ASSSAWGDNEKLF
j_call: TRBJ2-1; v_call: TRBV7-2; cdr3_length: 13; cdr3_aa: ASSLGTSGDNEQF
j_call: TRBJ2-5; v_call: TRBV7-8; cdr3_length: 12; cdr3_aa: ASSSPGSEETQY
j_call: TRBJ2-7; v_call: TRBV28; cdr3_length: 11; cdr3_aa: ASRSTDRGEQY
j_call: TRBJ2-5; v_call: TRBV11-2; cdr3_length: 13; cdr3_aa: ASSSVDRTQETQY
j_call: TRBJ2-6; v_call: TRBV9; cdr3_length: 17; cdr3_aa: ASSVPTGTGDSGANVLT
j_call: TRBJ2-1; v_call: TRBV7-9; cdr3_length: 13; cdr3_aa: ASSSDQDYYNEQF
j_call: TRBJ2-7; v_call: TRBV24-1; cdr3_length: 13; cdr3_aa: ATSDPRDRTYEQY
j_call: TRBJ2-1; v_call: TRBV7-3; cdr3_length: 13; cdr3_aa: ASSLGLAGRDEQF
j_call: TRBJ1-1; v_call: TRBV7-8; cdr3_length: 12; cdr3_aa: ASSLGQTRTEAF
j_call: TRBJ1-2; v_call: TRBV25-1; cdr3_length: 10; cdr3_aa: ASSEYAGGYT
j_call: TRBJ1-2; v_call: TRBV12-5; cdr3_length: 15; cdr3_aa: ASGLGAPPTGDYGYT
j_call: TRBJ2-1; v_call: TRBV3-1/TRBV3-2; cdr3_length: 17; cdr3_aa: ASSQDLGGGALSYNEQF
j_call: TRBJ1-1; v_call: TRBV18; cdr3_length: 12; cdr3_aa: ASSSQRGGTEAF
j_call: TRBJ1-2; v_call: TRBV19; cdr3_length: 11; cdr3_aa: ASSPGQPYGYT
j_call: TRBJ2-5; v_call: TRBV2; cdr3_length: 10; cdr3_aa: ASTTEEETQY
j_call: TRBJ1-1; v_call: TRBV7-9; cdr3_length: 10; cdr3_aa: ASSLADIEAF
j_call: TRBJ2-7; v_call: TRBV19; cdr3_length: 12; cdr3_aa: ASSAGQGTYEQY
j_call: TRBJ2-3; v_call: TRBV11-1; cdr3_length: 10; cdr3_aa: ASSPQGRTQY
j_call: TRBJ1-5; v_call: TRBV27; cdr3_length: 13; cdr3_aa: ASSLRTGLNQPQH
j_call: TRBJ1-4; v_call: TRBV27; cdr3_length: 11; cdr3_aa: ASSLVVGEKLF
j_call: TRBJ2-5; v_call: TRBV7-9; cdr3_length: 10; cdr3_aa: ASSPDRGTQY